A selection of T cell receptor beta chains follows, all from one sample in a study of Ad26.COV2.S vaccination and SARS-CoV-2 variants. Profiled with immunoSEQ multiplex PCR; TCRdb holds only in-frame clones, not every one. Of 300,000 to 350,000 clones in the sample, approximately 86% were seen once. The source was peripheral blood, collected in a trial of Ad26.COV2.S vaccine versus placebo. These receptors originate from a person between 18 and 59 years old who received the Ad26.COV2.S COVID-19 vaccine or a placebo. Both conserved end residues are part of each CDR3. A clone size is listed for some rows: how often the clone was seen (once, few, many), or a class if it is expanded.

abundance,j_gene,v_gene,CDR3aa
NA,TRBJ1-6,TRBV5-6,CASSPFDRNNSPLHF
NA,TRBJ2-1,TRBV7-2,CASSLKIAQFF
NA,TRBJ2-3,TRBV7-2,CASSSTAGAQYF
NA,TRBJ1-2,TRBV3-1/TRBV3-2,CASSQDISGQITYYGYTF
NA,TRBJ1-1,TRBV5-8,CASTIQGRAEAFF
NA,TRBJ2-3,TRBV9,CASSVEPARGGRMGADTQYF
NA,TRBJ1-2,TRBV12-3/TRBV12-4,CASSSGGGYTF
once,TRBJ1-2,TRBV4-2,CASSQGGANYGYTF
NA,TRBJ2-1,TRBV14,CASSTLAGSAEQFF
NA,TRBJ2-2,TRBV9,CASSVAAGLSGPGELFF
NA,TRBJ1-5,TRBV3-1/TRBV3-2,CASSPGFGSNQPQHF
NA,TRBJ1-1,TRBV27,CASSITGTGDLEAFF
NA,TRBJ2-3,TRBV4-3,CASSPGLAGGPFDTQYF
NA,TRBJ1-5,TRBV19,CASRGRAGRSNQPQHF
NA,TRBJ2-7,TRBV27,CASRLGLEGPYEQYF
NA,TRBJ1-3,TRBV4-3,CASSQERAYRTSGNTIYF
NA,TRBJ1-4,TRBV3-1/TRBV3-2,CASGYSQGAVPEKLFF
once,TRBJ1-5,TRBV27,CASSAQQGGYNQPQHF
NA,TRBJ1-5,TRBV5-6,CASSRRTAYSNQPQHF
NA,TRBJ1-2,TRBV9,CASSVGQGIGYTF
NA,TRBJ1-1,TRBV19,CASRQGANTEAFF
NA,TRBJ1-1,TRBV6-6,CASNAQGGVHTEAFF
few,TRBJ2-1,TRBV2,CASSAHESSYNEQFF
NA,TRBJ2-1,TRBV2,CASTSAGGPRSYNEQFF
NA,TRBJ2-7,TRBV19,CASKARFDSYEQYF
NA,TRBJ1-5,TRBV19,CASSKAATNQPQHF
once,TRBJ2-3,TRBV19,CASKRAGLTDTQYF
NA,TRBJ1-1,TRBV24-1,CATSDPGGSSTEAFF
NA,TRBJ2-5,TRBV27,CASSLFGSSPQETQYF
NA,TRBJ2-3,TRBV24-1,CATSDPGQGTDTQYF
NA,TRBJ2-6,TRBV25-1,CASSERQSRSSGANVLTF
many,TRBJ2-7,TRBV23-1,CASSQPTSRRGLREQYF
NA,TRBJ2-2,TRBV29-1,CSGGENTGELFF
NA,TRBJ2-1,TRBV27,CASSSWETRGGTNEQFF
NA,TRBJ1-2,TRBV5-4,CASSLHRENGYTF
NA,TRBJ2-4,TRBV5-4,CASSLGGTTAGNIQYF
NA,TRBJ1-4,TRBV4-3,CASSQDEGQGEKLFF
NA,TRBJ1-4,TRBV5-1,CASSPGQGGEKLFF
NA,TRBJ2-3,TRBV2,CASRQGVSTDTQYF
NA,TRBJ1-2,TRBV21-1,CASSKGGKASYGYTF
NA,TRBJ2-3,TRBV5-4,CASSLGAPGTDTQYF
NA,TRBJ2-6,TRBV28,CASYGTAGANVLTF
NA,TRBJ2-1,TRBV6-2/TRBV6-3,CASSYPGLGWNEQFF
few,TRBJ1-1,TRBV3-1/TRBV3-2,CASSQVTATEAFF
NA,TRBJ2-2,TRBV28,CASSLRQAGELFF
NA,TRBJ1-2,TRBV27,CASSPTGRSGYTF